One and the same sample provided the 4 T cell receptor beta chains below, sequenced in a study of blood T cell repertoires in COVID-19. Here immunoSEQ multiplex PCR was the method, and the copy in TCRdb shows in-frame clones only, minus some. The profile shows roughly 150,000 clones, more than 65% of them singletons. The sequenced material came from PBMCs or T cells enriched from blood (not recorded which). The receptors come from a man in his sixties who had recovered from COVID-19.

This CDR3 is CASSPLGNYGYTF. Here the CDR3 DNA reads TGTGCCAGCAGTCCCCTAGGTAACTATGGCTACACCTTC. This chain links TRBV28 with TRBJ1-2; D call uncertain. V lost 5 bases and J lost 1, with 8 bases in between. Germline V gene data show CDR1 as MDHEN and CDR2 as SYDVKM. The CDR3 covers 13 residues.

The genes are TRBV29-1 and TRBJ2-3, with 9 bases aligning to TRBD2. The germline V gene has CDR1 SQVTM and CDR2 ANQGSEA. The CDR3 sequence is 16 residues long. V lost 1 base to trimming and J lost 4 bases; unmatched junction nucleotides: 9. Here the CDR3 reads CSVEVGEREAADTQYF. The CDR3 DNA is TGCAGCGTTGAAGTGGGAGAGCGGGAGGCGGCAGATACGCAGTATTTT.

The CDR3 region has the DNA TGTGCCAGCAGCGTAGGGGCAATGGGACAGACTGAAGCTTTCTTT. Translating gives CASSVGAMGQTEAFF. The V call is TRBV9, the J call TRBJ1-1, with 7 bases that match TRBD1. V was clipped by 0 bases and J by 5 bases; unmatched bases: 7. CDR1 SGDLS and CDR2 YYNGEE come from the germline V gene. This CDR3 has 15 amino acids. Full variable domain (rest looked up from reference TRBV9 and TRBJ1-1): DSGVTQTPKHLITATGQRVTLRCSPRSGDLSVYWYQQSLDQGLQFLIQYYNGEERAKGNILERFSAQQFPDLHSELNLSSLELGDSALYFCASSVGAMGQTEAFFGQGTRLTVV.

The chain uses TRBV28 and TRBJ1-5, with a possible D match to TRBD1 (6 bases). CDR3 length: 15 residues. Trimming removed 5 bases from V and 9 bases from J, with 20 bases in between. Germline V CDR1 and CDR2: MDHEN, SYDVKM. CDR3 protein: CASSAQGRSHPPQHF. The CDR3 nucleotides are TGTGCCAGCAGTGCACAGGGAAGGAGCCATCCGCCCCAGCATTTT. Combining the CDR3 with reference TRBV28 and TRBJ1-5 gives the whole variable domain DVKVTQSSRYLVKRTGEKVFLECVQDMDHENMFWYRQDPGLGLRLIYFSYDVKMKEKGDIPEGYSVSREKKERFSLILESASTNQTSMYLCASSAQGRSHPPQHFGDGTRLSIL.